These 7 T cell receptor beta chains were all obtained from the same sample, sequenced in a study of identifying expanded T cells in peripheral blood. The assay was immunoSEQ multiplex PCR, and TCRdb's table has in-frame clones only and misses some. The table has tens of thousands of clones, roughly 85% seen once. Sequences were obtained from blood. The receptors stem from a person aged 18 to 75 in good health.

The chain has TRBV7-2 and TRBJ1-2; D gene ambiguous. The CDR3 is 13 amino acids. The germline V and J ends were trimmed by 5 bases and 2 bases, with 9 bases remaining between them. Germline values: CDR1 SGHTA, CDR2 FQGNSA. The CDR3 DNA reads as TGTGCCAGCAGCCAAAACCCGAACTATGGCTACACCTTC. This codes for CASSQNPNYGYTF. Combining the CDR3 with reference TRBV7-2 and TRBJ1-2 gives the whole variable domain GAGVSQSPSNKVTEKGKDVELRCDPISGHTALYWYRQSLGQGLEFLIYFQGNSAPDKSGLPSDRFSAERTGGSVSTLTIQRTQQEDSAVYLCASSQNPNYGYTFGSGTRLTVV.

The V call is TRBV28, the J call TRBJ1-2, with 9 bases matching TRBD1. The CDR3 is made up of 13 amino acids. From germline, CDR1 is MDHEN and CDR2 SYDVKM. The trim removed 8 bases at V and 5 bases at J, leaving 6 bases unmatched. The DNA for the CDR3 is TGTGCCAGCCGTGACAGGGGGTCTTATGGCTACACCTTC. Its translation: CASRDRGSYGYTF.

V is TRBV6-1 and J is TRBJ1-4; TRBD1 aligns across 9 bases. The CDR3 loop spans 14 amino acids. Per germline, CDR1 MNHNS and CDR2 SASEGT. V shed 7 bases, J shed 8 bases, and the junction held 8 bases outside the gene matches. Here the CDR3 reads CASIEDRGREKLFF. The DNA for the CDR3 is TGTGCCAGCATCGAGGACAGGGGAAGGGAAAAACTGTTTTTT.

The chain joins TRBV9 to TRBJ2-1; D remains unclear. Germline V gene data show CDR1 as SGDLS and CDR2 as YYNGEE. The germline V and J ends were trimmed by 3 bases and 0 bases, with 10 bases remaining between them. This CDR3 region has 15 residues. In DNA form, the CDR3 reads TGTGCCAGCAGCGCGGTCCCGAGCTCCTACAATGAGCAGTTCTTC. Residues: CASSAVPSSYNEQFF.

The V gene is TRBV10-3, the J gene TRBJ2-5; D possibly corresponds to TRBD2 (5 bases). V dropped 2 bases and J dropped 4 bases, with 11 bases sitting between them. Germline values: CDR1 ENHRY, CDR2 SYGVKD. The length of the CDR3 is 14 residues. Written as DNA, the CDR3 is TGTGCCATCAGTGAGCATACGGGGTCAGAGACCCAGTACTTC. Translation: CAISEHTGSETQYF.

The chain is built from TRBV5-6 and TRBJ2-3, with D perhaps TRBD2 (5 bases). V lost 2 bases and J 1 base, leaving 8 bases between the germline ends. This CDR3 spans 14 amino acids. The germline gives CDR1 SGHDT, CDR2 YYEEEE. Here the CDR3 reads CASSLYGGTDTQYF. The CDR3 nucleotides read TGTGCCAGCAGCTTATACGGGGGCACAGATACGCAGTATTTT.

The CDR3 DNA reads TGTGCCAGCAGGGGGAAGACCGAGGGTGGTAAGGTCGAAAAACTGTTTTTT. This encodes CASRGKTEGGKVEKLFF. This chain uses TRBV11-2 with TRBJ1-4; D is ambiguous. In germline, CDR1 is SGHAT, CDR2 FQNNGV. This CDR3 spans 17 amino acids. Trimming removed 6 bases at V and 8 bases at J, with 25 bases between.